Following are 32 T cell receptor beta chains from one sample sequenced in a study of T cell responses to AZD1222 COVID-19 vaccine. Some clones are missing from TCRdb's copy, which holds only in-frame ones; the method was immunoSEQ multiplex PCR. The data contain roughly 140,000 clones, 85% to 95% of them singletons. Here the sequenced sample was peripheral blood, taken 28 days after the second AZD1222 dose. The receptors were gathered from an adult who received the AZD1222 COVID-19 vaccine.

This clone was counted a single time. The rearrangement joins TRBV9 to TRBJ2-1, with 8 positions matching TRBD2. V lost 1 base to trimming and J lost 7 bases; unmatched junction nucleotides: 10. Germline CDR1 is SGDLS and CDR2 is YYNGEE. The CDR3 sequence is 16 residues long. The CDR3 is CASSVPSGGPGNEQFF. The CDR3 bases are TGTGCCAGCAGCGTACCCAGCGGGGGCCCGGGGAATGAGCAGTTCTTC.

The gene calls are TRBV3-1 (or the pseudogene TRBV3-2) and TRBJ1-5; D not resolved. Per the germline V gene, CDR1 is LGHDT and CDR2 is YNNKEL (reference sequence). V dropped 1 base and J dropped 3 bases, with 7 bases sitting between them. This CDR3 region has 14 residues. The chain's CDR3 is CASSQGILNQPQHF. CDR3 in DNA: TGTGCCAGCAGCCAAGGTATCCTCAATCAGCCCCAGCATTTT.

The chain links TRBV4-1 to TRBJ1-5; D is unresolved. CDR1 is MGHRA and CDR2 is YSYEKL in the germline V gene. V was pared by 1 base and J by 5 bases, with 12 bases between. This CDR3 contains 15 residues. The CDR3 protein is CASSQGLSRDQPQHF. The CDR3 DNA reads TGCGCCAGCAGCCAAGGCCTTTCGAGGGATCAGCCCCAGCATTTT.

Of note for this clone: Within the sample, other DNA sequences also encode this same CDR3. The chain combines TRBV18 with TRBJ1-5, with D possibly TRBD1 on 6 matching bases. Trimming took 6 bases from V and 1 from J, leaving 10 bases between them. There are 14 residues in the CDR3. Germline lookup yields CDR1 KGHSH and CDR2 LQKENI. The CDR3 DNA sequence: TGTGCCAGCTCGCCCGACAGGAGCAATCAGCCCCAGCATTTT. This translates into CASSPDRSNQPQHF. The variable domain in full, completed from reference TRBV18 and TRBJ1-5, reads NAGVMQNPRHLVRRRGQEARLRCSPMKGHSHVYWYRQLPEEGLKFMVYLQKENIIDESGMPKERFSAEFPKEGPSILRIQQVVRGDSAAYFCASSPDRSNQPQHFGDGTRLSIL.

The V and J genes are TRBV5-1 and TRBJ2-3; 10 bases are a match to TRBD2. Trimming at V came to 4 bases and at J to 3 bases, leaving 20 bases not matched to a gene. The CDR3 length is 20 residues. CDR1 and CDR2 from the germline V gene are SGHRS and YFSETQ. The CDR3 DNA reads as TGCGCCAGCAGCCACCCTCTGGGGGCTAGCGGGAGTCTCGGTACAGATACGCAGTATTTT. Translated, it gives CASSHPLGASGSLGTDTQYF.

The CDR3 region has the DNA TGTGCCAGCAGCTTAACCACTAGCCCCGCCGGGGAGCTGTTTTTT. This sequence encodes CASSLTTSPAGELFF. The V call is TRBV7-2, the J call TRBJ2-2, with a possible D match to TRBD2 (6 bases). Trimming took 2 bases from V and 6 from J, leaving 13 bases between them. From germline, CDR1 is SGHTA and CDR2 FQGNSA. The length of the CDR3 is 15 residues.

This chain joins TRBV5-8 and TRBJ1-1, with TRBD1 identical over 8 bases. The CDR3 is 16 amino acids. The J segment lost 5 bases and the V segment lost 2 bases, leaving 11 bases of the junction unmatched. From germline, CDR1 is SGHTS and CDR2 YDEGEE. The CDR3 protein is CASSFVQGAPWTEAFF. The DNA for the CDR3 is TGTGCCAGCAGCTTCGTGCAGGGGGCGCCTTGGACTGAAGCTTTCTTT.

The chain couples TRBV12-3 or TRBV12-4 to TRBJ1-4; the D is unclear. The CDR3 extends over 13 amino acids. With 2 bases removed from V and 6 bases from J, the gap between germline ends came to 7 bases. CDR3 DNA sequence: TGTGCCAGCAGTTTACGCGCCCATGAAAAACTGTTTTTT. Translated: CASSLRAHEKLFF.

This chain joins TRBV19 and TRBJ2-1, with D uncertain. Deletions cut 3 bases from V and 7 bases from J, with 10 bases between. Germline V gives CDR1 LNHDA, CDR2 SQIVND (reference sequence). The CDR3 has 13 amino acids. Here the CDR3 reads CASSMGGRNEQFF. Here the CDR3 DNA reads TGTGCCAGTAGTATGGGTGGCAGGAATGAGCAGTTCTTC.

This chain connects TRBV7-6 to TRBJ1-1; D might be TRBD1 (6 bases). Trimming pared 1 base from V and 1 base from J, leaving 16 bases between. This CDR3 has 17 residues. Germline V CDR1 and CDR2: SGHVS, FNYEAQ. The CDR3 protein is CASSLESGAPGNTEAFF. The CDR3 DNA follows: TGTGCCAGCAGCTTAGAGTCAGGGGCCCCCGGGAACACTGAAGCTTTCTTT.

This sequence joins TRBV18 and TRBJ2-1; no definite D call. This CDR3 spans 14 amino acids. Germline V lookup: CDR1 KGHSH, CDR2 LQKENI. The ends were cut back, 3 bases at V and 8 bases at J, with 14 bases in the middle. As DNA, the CDR3 is TGTGCCAGCTCACCGATAGGCTACGGCGATGAGCAGTTCTTC. It is translated as CASSPIGYGDEQFF.

As DNA, the CDR3 is TGTGCCAGAACTCAGAAGGGCGTGTACACTGAAGCTTTCTTT. Translation: CARTQKGVYTEAFF. This chain joins TRBV19 and TRBJ1-1; D not resolved. Germline CDR1 and CDR2: LNHDA and SQIVND (reference sequence). V gave up 9 bases and J gave up 3 bases, with 17 bases separating them. The CDR3 has 14 amino acids.

This rearrangement joins TRBV5-1 to TRBJ1-1, with TRBD1 as a possible D gene (5 bases). Per the germline V gene, CDR1 is SGHRS and CDR2 is YFSETQ. V was cut by 0 bases and J by 4 bases, with 22 bases left in between. CDR3 length: 18 residues. CDR3 sequence reads: CASSLVPSGAGGATEAFF. The DNA of the CDR3 is TGCGCCAGCAGCTTGGTTCCGAGTGGGGCGGGCGGTGCCACTGAAGCTTTCTTT.

J is TRBJ2-3 and V is TRBV10-3, with D perhaps matching TRBD1 or TRBD2 (8 bases each). The CDR3 loop spans 17 amino acids. Germline values: CDR1 ENHRY, CDR2 SYGVKD. Between the trimmed V and J ends, which lost 2 bases and 1 base, there was a span of 16 bases. CDR3 DNA: TGTGCCATCAGTGAGCAGGGGGCGGGGGGCGGCACAGATACGCAGTATTTT. Protein product: CAISEQGAGGGTDTQYF.

The chain couples TRBV3-1 (or the pseudogene TRBV3-2) to TRBJ1-1, with D uncertain. The CDR3 spans 15 residues. V was pared by 3 bases and J by 1 base, with 12 bases between. The germline V gene has CDR1 LGHDT and CDR2 YNNKEL (reference sequence). The DNA for the CDR3 is TGTGCCAGCAGCCACCAATACCAGGAGAACACTGAAGCTTTCTTT. The encoded protein is CASSHQYQENTEAFF.

The chain carries TRBV10-3 and TRBJ2-1; D possibly corresponds to TRBD2 (6 bases). This CDR3 contains 14 residues. Germline lookup yields CDR1 ENHRY and CDR2 SYGVKD. Trimming removed 2 bases from V and 4 bases from J, with 9 bases in between. CDR3 nucleotides: TGTGCCATCAGTGAGCGGGAGTCGTACAATGAGCAGTTCTTC. This encodes CAISERESYNEQFF.

The V and J genes are TRBV28 and TRBJ2-1, with TRBD2 matching 13 bases. Trimming removed 2 bases from V and 4 bases from J; junction bases left unmatched: 5. Germline CDR1 reads MDHEN; CDR2 reads SYDVKM. CDR3 size: 17 residues. The CDR3 nucleotides read TGTGCCAGCAGTTTACCGCCGGGACTAGCGGGATACAATGAGCAGTTCTTC. It codes for CASSLPPGLAGYNEQFF.

This chain connects TRBV19 to TRBJ1-1; D may be TRBD1 (6 bases). The germline V gene has CDR1 LNHDA and CDR2 SQIVND (reference sequence). Trimming removed 10 bases at V and 1 base at J, with 19 bases between. The CDR3 loop spans 15 amino acids. CDR3 coding DNA: TGTGCCACTGCTCCCAGGGCAGGGGCGAACACTGAAGCTTTCTTT. Protein sequence: CATAPRAGANTEAFF. Together with reference TRBV19 and TRBJ1-1, the CDR3 gives the full variable domain: DGGITQSPKYLFRKEGQNVTLSCEQNLNHDAMYWYRQDPGQGLRLIYYSQIVNDFQKGDIAEGYSVSREKKESFPLTVTSAQKNPTAFYLCATAPRAGANTEAFFGQGTRLTVV.

J is TRBJ2-7 and V is TRBV6-5; D remains unclear. The CDR3 contains 14 residues. V was clipped by 6 bases and J by 6 bases, with 18 bases between them. Germline values: CDR1 MNHEY, CDR2 SVGAGI. The CDR3 nucleotides read TGTGCCAGCAGCCTACGGTCTCTCCCCGGCGAGCAGTACTTC. It translates to CASSLRSLPGEQYF.

The rearrangement joins TRBV30 to TRBJ1-1, with D perhaps TRBD1 (6 bases). CDR1 and CDR2 (germline): GTSNPN, SVGIG (reference sequence). The CDR3 loop spans 15 amino acids. Trimming cost V 0 bases and J 2 bases, with 13 bases left between them. CDR3 in DNA: TGTGCCTGGAGTGTAGACAGAGGGGGAAACACTGAAGCTTTCTTT. Its translation is CAWSVDRGGNTEAFF.

V and J are TRBV27 and TRBJ1-4; D is perhaps TRBD1 (6 bases). V was clipped by 9 bases and J by 3 bases, with 17 bases between them. Germline loops: CDR1 MNHEY, CDR2 SMNVEV (reference sequence). The CDR3 covers 15 residues. CDR3: CASPTGGRANEKLFF. In DNA form, the CDR3 reads TGTGCCAGTCCTACGGGGGGCAGAGCTAATGAAAAACTGTTTTTT. Combining the CDR3 with reference TRBV27 and TRBJ1-4 gives the whole variable domain EAQVTQNPRYLITVTGKKLTVTCSQNMNHEYMSWYRQDPGLGLRQIYYSMNVEVTDKGDVPEGYKVSRKEKRNFPLILESPSPNQTSLYFCASPTGGRANEKLFFGSGTQLSVL.

This clone appeared a few times. This sequence joins TRBV29-1 and TRBJ2-7; TRBD2 matches at 12 bases. The CDR3 is 14 amino acids. Germline CDR1 SQVTM, CDR2 ANQGSEA. Losses at the gene ends were 6 bases for V and 2 bases for J; bases not matched to a gene: 5. CDR3 coding DNA: TGCAGCGTCACTCTAGCGGGGGGGACCTACGAGCAGTACTTC. This gives the protein CSVTLAGGTYEQYF.

The V call is TRBV4-2, the J call TRBJ2-1; D call uncertain. V gave up 1 base and J gave up 8 bases, with 6 bases separating them. Germline V gene lookup returns CDR1 LGHNA and CDR2 YNFKEQ. The CDR3 spans 12 residues. The CDR3 DNA reads TGTGCCAGCAGCCAAGCCCCAGATGAGCAGTTCTTC. Translated, it gives CASSQAPDEQFF.

This rearrangement joins TRBV30 to TRBJ1-1; TRBD1 is a possible D gene (5 bases). CDR3 length: 14 residues. The germline V gene encodes CDR1 GTSNPN and CDR2 SVGIG (reference sequence). Trimming left V 4 bases short and J 4 bases short, with 16 bases between. DNA for the CDR3: TGTGCCTGGACAGGAAGGGGTTACGGCACTGAAGCTTTCTTT. Translated: CAWTGRGYGTEAFF.

CDR3 protein: CASSLGSGASYEQYF. CDR3 DNA sequence: TGTGCCAGCAGCTTAGGCTCCGGCGCCTCCTACGAGCAGTACTTC. This rearrangement joins TRBV11-3 to TRBJ2-7; no definite D call. Germline CDR1 and CDR2: SGHNT and YENEEA. Trimming took 1 base from V and 0 from J, leaving 10 bases between them. This CDR3 contains 15 residues.

The rearrangement links TRBV5-6 to TRBJ2-7; D ambiguous. V lost 1 base to trimming and J lost 0 bases, with 8 bases between them. The CDR3 length is 14 residues. Germline CDR1 reads SGHDT; CDR2 reads YYEEEE. CDR3 sequence reads: CASSLIGDSYEQYF. The DNA of the CDR3 is TGTGCCAGCAGCTTGATTGGGGACTCCTACGAGCAGTACTTC.

The V and J genes are TRBV6-7 and TRBJ1-1; the D is unclear. TRBV6-7 is marked as an open reading frame, function uncertain. Trimming left V 2 bases short and J 1 base short, with 8 bases between. This CDR3 is 14 amino acids long. The CDR3 DNA sequence: TGTGCCAGCAGTTACGTACACCAGAACACTGAAGCTTTCTTT. Its protein is CASSYVHQNTEAFF.

CDR3 sequence reads: CASSFGSGNYNEQFF. Written as DNA, the CDR3 is TGTGCCAGCAGCTTTGGGAGCGGGAACTACAATGAGCAGTTCTTC. The chain combines TRBV7-3 with TRBJ2-1; 7 positions agree with TRBD2. Trimming at V came to 3 bases and at J to 3 bases, leaving 5 bases not matched to a gene. CDR1 SGHTA and CDR2 FQGTGA come from the germline V gene. The CDR3 runs 15 residues. Combining the CDR3 with reference TRBV7-3 and TRBJ2-1 gives the whole variable domain GAGVSQTPSNKVTEKGKYVELRCDPISGHTALYWYRQSLGQGPEFLIYFQGTGAADDSGLPNDRFFAVRPEGSVSTLKIQRTERGDSAVYLCASSFGSGNYNEQFFGPGTRLTVL.

V gene TRBV28 combines with J gene TRBJ1-4; the match to TRBD1 covers 7 bases. Unmatched junction bases numbered 13, after V lost 1 base and J lost 8 bases. This CDR3 spans 17 amino acids. Germline CDR1 MDHEN, CDR2 SYDVKM. In DNA form, the CDR3 reads TGTGCCAGCAGTTTATCGATCTTGGGGGACAGAATCGAAAAACTGTTTTTT. Protein sequence: CASSLSILGDRIEKLFF.

Only a few counts were recorded for this clone. CDR3 in amino acids: CASTGVSSQAYEQYF. CDR3 DNA sequence: TGTGCCAGCACCGGCGTATCCTCACAGGCCTACGAGCAGTACTTC. This chain connects TRBV6-6 to TRBJ2-7; D is possibly TRBD1 (5 bases). V gave up 7 bases and J gave up 2 bases, with 18 bases separating them. Germline V gene lookup returns CDR1 MNHNY and CDR2 SVGAGI (reference sequence). CDR3 length equals 15 residues.

The gene calls are TRBV12-5 and TRBJ1-1; D unresolved. Germline CDR1 reads LGHNT; CDR2 reads FRNRAP. The germline V and J ends were trimmed by 4 bases and 2 bases, with 8 bases remaining between them. The CDR3 has 13 amino acids. The CDR3 DNA follows: TGTGCTAGTGGTTCCTCCCCAAACACTGAAGCTTTCTTT. This codes for CASGSSPNTEAFF.

The chain employs TRBV23-1 and TRBJ1-1; tentatively, D is TRBD1 (6 bases). TRBV23-1 is treated as an ORF (open reading frame) with a function not yet certain. V lost 5 bases to trimming and J lost 1 base, with 20 bases between them. The CDR3 runs to 17 residues. The CDR3 is CASSSQPGANENTEAFF. In DNA, the CDR3 is TGCGCCAGCAGTTCCCAACCAGGGGCCAACGAGAACACTGAAGCTTTCTTT.